The table lists the clone carrying this TCR beta chain with a count of one. As yet, its antigen is unknown. Because the CDR3 is missing its conserved closing phenylalanine or tryptophan, this is likely a read error. The DNA is left out, because the CDR3 cannot be placed on it with certainty; the CDR3 is given as TCRdb lists it. The germline gives CDR1 SQVTM, CDR2 ANQGSEA. The CDR3 numbers 10 amino acids, ends counted. This sample is drawn from a study of cytomegalovirus exposure and HLA in healthy donors. Study-wide results and limits: TCR beta V- and J-gene trimming, according to a later analysis, was linked to a missense DCLRE1C variant. An analysis that was carried out later associated 16,951 TCR beta sequences with HLA alleles at 0.05 false discovery rate. The authors reported that TCR beta sequences could predict HLA-A and HLA-B alleles. These predictions were accurate for most subjects in the first cohort.

The primer mix had 60 Vbeta and 13 Jbeta primers. As handled by the study authors: Some 10 million shared chains were among the 80 million or so unique TCR beta chains that a later analysis counted. TCRdb's copy holds only in-frame clones and misses some; the assay was immunoSEQ multiplex PCR. That table gives V, J and clone size, and the DNA gave D and trimming. The sample includes around 130,000 clones, roughly 79% of them seen just once. The chain uses TRBV29-1 and TRBJ1-2; the DNA was not used to check the table's D call, TRBD1. The sample taken for sequencing was PBMCs. The TCR was taken from a woman in her thirties or forties in good health and CMV-seronegative. The CDR3 spells CSVRDRAHTY.